The text below deals with one TCR beta chain. Germline V gene lookup returns CDR1 MNHEY and CDR2 SMNVEV (reference sequence). The V end lost 5 bases, the J end lost 0 bases, and 13 bases lay between the germline ends. The CDR3 loop spans 15 amino acids. Original processing notes: By means of reference gene primer amplification, nucleated cell counts were estimated. The method was immunoSEQ multiplex PCR; TCRdb's version includes in-frame clones alone and lacks a portion of them. V and J calls and clone size are those listed in that table; D and trimming were worked out from the DNA. The table records about 410,000 clones, more than 80% of them present only once. The data were taken from a study of blood T cell repertoires in COVID-19.

This chain links TRBV27 with TRBJ1-1; tentatively, D is TRBD1 (6 bases). The specimen sequenced was peripheral blood. This receptor was obtained from a woman between 25 and 40 years old with active or convalescent COVID-19. CDR3 amino acids: CASSHHRVLNTEAFF. The CDR3 DNA sequence: TGTGCCAGCAGTCATCACAGGGTTCTGAACACTGAAGCTTTCTTT.